What follows describes a single T cell receptor (beta chain). It has no known antigen specificity. Base qualities were left out, and no much larger clone turns up one base away. The treatment or condition label here, explained by the study, means: some 20 received Ad26.COV2.S at low or high dose, single or two shots; about 5 received placebo; per-sample allocation not given. Repertoires of vaccine and placebo recipients were sequenced from samples collected on day 63 after the first injection. Between 29 July and 7 August 2020, Cohort 1b enrolled about 27 adults aged 18-55 years at one site in Boston, USA. As a vaccine, Ad26.COV2.S was a replication-incompetent adenovirus type 26 vector that expressed a prefusion-stabilized SARS-CoV-2 spike protein derived from the original Wuhan strain. These data originate in a study of Ad26.COV2.S vaccination and SARS-CoV-2 variants (TCRdb year 2021). At the level of the whole study: Vaccine-arm donors were drawn from COV1001, a multicentre, randomized, double-blind, placebo-controlled phase I-IIa trial of Ad26.COV2.S in healthy adults. Dosing of Ad26.COV2.S was intramuscular, at either 5x10^10 or 1x10^11 viral particles, delivered as one shot or as two shots spaced 56 days apart. TCRbeta repertoire sequencing was used to assess the specificity and breadth of SARS-CoV-2-reactive T cell receptors after Ad26.COV2.S vaccination. A total of 32 samples were included in the TCR-sequenced set, comprising around 19 Ad26.COV2.S vaccine recipients, 5 placebo recipients and 8 SARS-CoV-2 convalescent individuals. Participants in the trial were split at random into five groups of five each, receiving low-dose or high-dose Ad26.COV2.S once or twice, or else placebo on both occasions. Investigators remained blinded to trial group allocation during experiments and outcome assessment.

Results the study describes overall, beyond this receptor: Ad26.COV2.S recipients had higher spike-specific TCR breadth than placebo recipients (P = 0.0014). According to the authors, total T cell responses may have been underestimated by the TCR breadth and depth analyses. After vaccination, substantial breadth of spike-specific CD8+ and CD4+ T cell responses was reported. Vaccine and placebo recipients had comparable non-spike TCR breadth, which fits with the vaccine containing only spike. The study was not powered to compare responses between vaccine doses or regimens.

The immunoSEQ Assay was the method used to sequence TCRbeta CDR3 regions. After extraction, genomic DNA underwent amplification by bias-controlled multiplex PCR, followed by high-throughput sequencing. In the source study's methods: Collapsing and filtering of sequences were performed to quantify the absolute abundance of each unique TCRbeta CDR3 region. T cell fraction was estimated by normalizing TCRbeta template counts to usable DNA, with usable DNA measured through amplification of reference genes found in all nucleated cells. Repertoire TCRs were annotated as SARS-CoV-2-specific by exact matching of V gene, CDR3 amino acid sequence and J gene to a known reactive TCR set. The reference SARS-CoV-2 TCR set came from MIRA and was filtered for enrichment in COVID-19-positive ImmuneCODE repertoires, removing public or cross-reactive TCRs. Based on the MIRA antigens, annotated TCRs were further analysed at the level of specific ORF or position within ORF. Depth was the summed frequency of annotated unique rearrangements, while breadth was defined as annotated unique rearrangements over total unique productive rearrangements. Two-sided Wilcoxon rank-sum tests were used to compare TCR breadth between groups. Held by TCRdb, this immuneACCESS table contains in-frame sequences only and omits some clones. Under half of the omission traces to an unresolved V gene where checked; the cause of the rest is unknown. V and J calls and clone size are those listed in that table; D and trimming were worked out from the DNA. The sample profile shows about 400,000 clones; approximately 89% of them were found once. The top ten hold about 2% of the sample.

CDR1 is given as SGHVS and CDR2 as FQNEAQ, both from the germline V gene. Relative to germline, V is 2 bases shorter and J is 0 bases shorter, with 13 bases between their ends. The CDR3 sequence holds 16 residues, the cysteine and phenylalanine included. Only the CDR3 DNA stays, 48 bases, in frame from base 1. The sequence links TRBV7-8 to TRBJ2-5; the D gene identity is not certain. The clonotype originates from a person between 18 and 60 years old who received the Ad26.COV2.S COVID-19 vaccine or a placebo. The source was peripheral blood, collected in a trial of Ad26.COV2.S vaccine versus placebo. The DNA sequence reads TGTGCCAGCAGCTTAACTGCCGCGCAGCACCAAGAGACCCAGTACTTC. Its translation reads: CASSLTAAQHQETQYF.